This T cell receptor beta chain was identified in a study of cytomegalovirus exposure and HLA in healthy donors. General observations from the study: The study labeled about 160 TCR beta chains cytomegalovirus-associated. Accounts indicate the classifier identified cytomegalovirus status with strong specificity and sensitivity.

To note about this clone: Its antigen is undetermined.

V lost 4 bases, J lost 5 bases, and 10 bases stayed unmatched. The CDR3 has 16 amino acids. In germline, CDR1 is SEHNR, CDR2 FQNEAQ (reference sequence). The method was immunoSEQ multiplex PCR; TCRdb's version includes in-frame clones alone and lacks a portion of them. The data contain under 250,000 clones, 87% of them singletons. The chain carries TRBV7-9 and TRBJ2-1; TRBD2 matches at 8 bases. This receptor was taken from a woman between 18 and 29 years old in good health and CMV-seropositive. Sequences were obtained from PBMCs. CDR3: CASSSSQAGDNNEQFF. The CDR3, as DNA: TGTGCCAGCAGCTCCTCGCAAGCGGGAGATAACAATGAGCAGTTCTTC.